This T cell receptor (beta chain) was obtained from a study of early T cells in non-severe SARS-CoV-2 infection. Germline V CDR1 and CDR2: MNHEY, SVGAGI. The CDR3 totals 16 residues. Between the trimmed V and J ends, which lost 2 bases and 5 bases, there was a span of 16 bases. Each CDR3 protein is one row after TCRdb ran MiXCR on the 5' RACE reads. Among roughly 81,000 distinct CDR3 sequences listed, about 12% were seen once. The sample consisted of whole blood. This receptor was obtained from an adult who was a healthcare worker with PCR-confirmed SARS-CoV-2 infection or an uninfected control (not recorded which). This chain uses TRBV6-5 with TRBJ2-1, with D possibly matching TRBD2 (5 bases). CDR3 protein: CASSYRPGNRNNEQFF. CDR3 DNA: TGTGCCAGCAGTTACCGCCCGGGGAACCGAAACAATGAGCAGTTCTTC.